This T cell receptor (beta chain) is drawn from a study of T cell repertoires in cytomegalovirus infection. Across the whole study: CMV epitopes that were recently identified and HLA-C-restricted were used alongside well-studied HLA-B-restricted ones. Public TCR beta signature analysis indicated the presence of both CMV infection and matching HLA type. Study-level results: Carriage of CMV together with the relevant HLA was identifiable through cumulative public TCR beta family frequency.

TCRdb used MiXCR to reprocess the reads, holding one entry per CDR3 protein. The data show 750,000 to 950,000 distinct CDR3 sequences, just under 30% seen once. Only a few counts were recorded for this clonotype. The antigen is not known. Sequences were derived from cultured CD8+ T cells from PBMCs, sampled from culture after CMV antigen stimulation. This sequence was found in a human donor in good health (CMV status not recorded). Some clones in this sample may be carry-over from other donors' samples.

The CDR3: CAISAAGLNTEAFF. The CDR3 DNA reads as TGTGCCATCAGTGCGGCAGGGCTGAACACTGAAGCTTTCTTT. J is TRBJ1-1 and V is TRBV10-3; tentative D call: TRBD1 (5 bases). The germline V and J ends were trimmed by 4 bases and 0 bases, with 9 bases remaining between them. Germline CDR1 reads ENHRY; CDR2 reads SYGVKD. The CDR3 has 14 residues.